The T cell receptor (beta chain) described here comes from a study of graft-versus-host responses after intestinal transplantation. In the study overall: Multivisceral, liver-intestinal, or isolated intestinal grafts went to recipients. General study points: Recipient marrow contained GvH clones, some of which appeared first in ileum or blood. An association linked early post-transplant HvG declines with peak circulating GvH clone levels.

Points on this clone: Its antigen is unidentified.

This CDR3 region has 13 residues. Germline CDR1 SEHNR, CDR2 FQNEAQ (reference sequence). Trimming removed 6 bases from V and 4 bases from J, with 12 bases in between. Clones were read by immunoSEQ multiplex PCR, and TCRdb kept only the in-frame ones, dropping some. This table has tens of thousands of clones, more than 75% appearing once. Sequencing used PBMCs, obtained about 120 days after intestinal transplantation. This TCR derives from a human patient who received an intestinal transplant, so some T cells may come from the graft donor. This sequence joins TRBV7-9 and TRBJ2-5, with D perhaps TRBD1 or TRBD2 (5 bases each). The CDR3 here is CASRGTPGETQYF. CDR3 DNA sequence: TGTGCCAGCAGGGGGACCCCCGGAGAGACCCAGTACTTC.